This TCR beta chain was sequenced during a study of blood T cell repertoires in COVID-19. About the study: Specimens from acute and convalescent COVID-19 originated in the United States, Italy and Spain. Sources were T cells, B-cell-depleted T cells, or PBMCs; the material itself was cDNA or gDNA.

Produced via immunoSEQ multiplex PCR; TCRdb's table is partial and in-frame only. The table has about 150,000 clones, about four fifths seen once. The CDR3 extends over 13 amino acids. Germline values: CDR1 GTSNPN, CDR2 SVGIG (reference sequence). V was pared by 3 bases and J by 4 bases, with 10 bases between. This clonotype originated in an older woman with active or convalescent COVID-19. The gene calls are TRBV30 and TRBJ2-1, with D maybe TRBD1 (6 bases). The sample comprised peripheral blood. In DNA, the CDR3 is TGTGCCTGGAGAGGGGACAAATACAATGAGCAGTTCTTC. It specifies CAWRGDKYNEQFF.